This T cell receptor (beta chain) appears in the sequencing data of a study of lymphopenia after photon versus proton radiotherapy. Notes on the study in general: In patients who died, overall survival fell as post-nadir TCR diversity dropped more. After lymphocyte nadir, photon-treated repertoires showed oligoclonal expansion, especially CD8+ Temra. Only patients who died were analyzed for survival; proton advantage is unproven. Relative stability marked proton patients; photon patients lost diversity and naive cells.

Repertoires were generated with immunoSEQ multiplex PCR, while TCRdb's copy carries only in-frame clones and drops some. Among approximately 30,000 clones, about four fifths were seen once, and the ten largest hold around 29%. About this clone: Its antigen is not known.

The CDR3 has 14 amino acids. Trimming stripped 0 bases from V and 7 bases from J, with 13 bases between. Germline-derived CDR1 and CDR2 are SGHRS and YFSETQ. The chain uses TRBV5-1 and TRBJ1-2; no clear D gene. The source of this sequence is a man aged 50 or older with gastric cancer. The sample consisted of peripheral blood, taken from a patient treated with photon-based radiotherapy. Here the CDR3 DNA reads TGCGCCAGCAGCTTGGAAGGACTAACCGCTGGCTACACCTTC. This codes for CASSLEGLTAGYTF.